One sample yielded the 9 T cell receptor beta chains listed below, sequenced in a study of blood T cell repertoires in COVID-19. Profiled with immunoSEQ multiplex PCR; TCRdb holds only in-frame clones, not every one. The sample gives roughly 330,000 clones, 86% of which show up once; around 1.6% is in the top ten. Specimen: peripheral blood. These receptor sequences come from a woman aged 45-65 years with acute or convalescent COVID-19.

The chain joins TRBV2 to TRBJ2-1; 14 positions agree with TRBD2. Germline CDR1 and CDR2: SNHLY and FYNNEI. This CDR3 is built from 16 residues. Trimming took 5 bases from V and 8 from J; bases not matched to a gene: 8. The CDR3 DNA reads TGTGCCAGCAGTCCTAGGGGACTAGCGGGAGAGGATGAGCAGTTCTTC. It specifies CASSPRGLAGEDEQFF.

V and J are TRBV6-1 and TRBJ2-3; D is ambiguous. Looked up from germline, CDR1 is MNHNS and CDR2 is SASEGT. The CDR3 runs to 15 residues. The ends were cut back, 2 bases at V and 0 bases at J, with 9 bases in the middle. The CDR3 nucleotides read TGTGCCAGCAGTGAATCCACCGGGAGCACAGATACGCAGTATTTT. Translation gives CASSESTGSTDTQYF.

The CDR3 sequence is CASSFSIGQGTTEAFF. DNA for the CDR3: TGCGCCAGCAGCTTTTCGATTGGACAGGGGACCACTGAAGCTTTCTTT. The gene calls are TRBV5-1 and TRBJ1-1, with 9 bases matching TRBD1. The ends lost 2 bases at V and 4 bases at J; junction bases unmatched: 9. Looked up from germline, CDR1 is SGHRS and CDR2 is YFSETQ. This CDR3 has 16 residues.

This chain joins TRBV29-1 and TRBJ1-1; possible D gene TRBD1, 5 bases. CDR1 is SQVTM, CDR2 ANQGSEA, per germline. The V end lost 6 bases, the J end lost 5 bases, and 22 bases lay between the germline ends. The CDR3 is made up of 15 amino acids. The CDR3 DNA sequence: TGCAGCGTCGTGGGTGACCAGGGTCTACGGACTGAAGCTTTCTTT. It encodes CSVVGDQGLRTEAFF.

This clone was counted a few times. The CDR3 coding sequence is TGTGCCAGCAGCGTAACTGTGGACACTGAAGCTTTCTTT. It specifies CASSVTVDTEAFF. The chain has TRBV9 and TRBJ1-1; D is unresolved. From germline, CDR1 is SGDLS and CDR2 YYNGEE. The CDR3 sequence is 13 residues long. V was shortened by 1 base and J by 3 bases, with 7 bases between the two germline ends.

The rearrangement links TRBV9 to TRBJ2-4; 7 nucleotides align to TRBD2. Germline V gene lookup returns CDR1 SGDLS and CDR2 YYNGEE. With 0 bases clipped from V and 8 bases from J, the junction kept 8 bases outside the gene matches. This CDR3 has 15 amino acids. Written as DNA, the CDR3 is TGTGCCAGCAGCGTAGGGCTGGGCGCGGGGGACATTCAGTACTTC. This codes for CASSVGLGAGDIQYF.

The chain couples TRBV28 to TRBJ2-7; 8 positions match TRBD1. Germline V gene lookup returns CDR1 MDHEN and CDR2 SYDVKM. The CDR3 extends over 16 amino acids. V lost 5 bases to trimming and J lost 4 bases; unmatched junction nucleotides: 13. This CDR3 reads CASSPGSRQGSYEQYF. CDR3 coding DNA: TGTGCCAGCAGTCCCGGTAGCCGACAGGGGTCATACGAGCAGTACTTC.

This clone has only a few counts. The V gene is TRBV6-1, the J gene TRBJ2-3; no definite D call. Germline loops: CDR1 MNHNS, CDR2 SASEGT. The CDR3 is 17 amino acids. With 0 bases removed from V and 2 bases from J, the gap between germline ends came to 15 bases. This CDR3 reads CASSEAKQSLHTDTQYF. The CDR3 nucleotides read TGTGCCAGCAGTGAAGCAAAACAGAGCCTTCACACAGATACGCAGTATTTT.

The chain employs TRBV27 and TRBJ1-6; 7 positions match TRBD1. The junction had 12 bases not matched to a gene; V was cut back by 6 bases and J by 7 bases. The V gene's germline CDR1 is MNHEY and CDR2 SMNVEV (reference sequence). This CDR3 comprises 16 residues. The CDR3 DNA follows: TGTGCCAGCAGATCACCCCCCAGGGGGAGGAATTCACCCCTCCACTTT. It is translated as CASRSPPRGRNSPLHF.